These 7 T cell receptor beta chains came from one sample sequenced in a study of blood T cell repertoires in COVID-19. Here immunoSEQ multiplex PCR was the method, and the copy in TCRdb shows in-frame clones only, minus some. In the table there are approximately 150,000 clones, about 91% of which are singletons. Sequencing was done on a sample of peripheral blood. The origin of the receptors is a human donor in a cohort sampled during active COVID-19.

The chain combines TRBV5-1 with TRBJ2-3; D ambiguous. V was shortened by 0 bases and J by 2 bases, with 10 bases between the two germline ends. This CDR3 has 15 amino acids. Germline values: CDR1 SGHRS, CDR2 YFSETQ. The CDR3 loop reads CASSLAYPLTDTQYF. In DNA, the CDR3 is TGCGCCAGCAGCTTGGCCTATCCCCTCACAGATACGCAGTATTTT.

The chain is built from TRBV15 and TRBJ2-1; TRBD2 matches 13 bases. Trimming took 0 bases from V and 5 from J; bases not matched to a gene: 1. There are 16 residues in the CDR3. CDR1 LNHNV and CDR2 YYDKDF come from the germline V gene (reference sequence). This CDR3 is CATSREGTSGDNEQFF. The DNA for the CDR3 is TGTGCCACCAGCAGAGAGGGGACTAGCGGGGACAATGAGCAGTTCTTC.

This chain uses TRBV2 with TRBJ2-3; the D gene is possibly TRBD1 (6 bases). Germline V gene sequence: CDR1 SNHLY, CDR2 FYNNEI. Trimming cost V 1 base and J 5 bases, with 13 bases left between them. There are 15 residues in the CDR3. CDR3 in DNA: TGTGCCAGCAGTGAAGGGGGGCTCTCACAAGATACGCAGTATTTT. As protein: CASSEGGLSQDTQYF.

The J gene is TRBJ1-1, the V gene TRBV7-9, with D maybe TRBD1 (6 bases). The germline V gene encodes CDR1 SEHNR and CDR2 FQNEAQ (reference sequence). CDR3 size: 13 residues. V lost 6 bases and J 0 bases, leaving 8 bases between the germline ends. CDR3 coding DNA: TGTGCCAGCAGGCGACAGGTGAACACTGAAGCTTTCTTT. It encodes CASRRQVNTEAFF. The entire variable domain, with the rest obtained from reference TRBV7-9 and TRBJ1-1, is as follows: DTGVSQNPRHKITKRGQNVTFRCDPISEHNRLYWYRQTLGQGPEFLTYFQNEAQLEKSRLLSDRFSAERPKGSFSTLEIQRTEQGDSAMYLCASRRQVNTEAFFGQGTRLTVV.

In nucleotides, the CDR3 is TGTGCCAGTAGTATAGGCGGACAGCGTAATGAAAAACTGTTTTTT. Protein sequence: CASSIGGQRNEKLFF. The chain combines TRBV19 with TRBJ1-4; maybe TRBD1 (6 bases). The CDR3 length is 15 residues. V dropped 1 base and J dropped 4 bases, with 10 bases sitting between them. Germline CDR1 and CDR2: LNHDA and SQIVND (reference sequence).

CDR3 sequence reads: CASSLSQGYEQYF. In nucleotides, the CDR3 is TGTGCCAGCAGTTTATCCCAGGGCTACGAGCAGTACTTC. The chain has TRBV28 and TRBJ2-7; tentative D call: TRBD1 (5 bases). V lost 1 base, J lost 3 bases, and 7 bases lay in between. Germline lookup yields CDR1 MDHEN and CDR2 SYDVKM. The CDR3 spans 13 residues.

This chain links TRBV5-1 with TRBJ2-5; 7 nucleotides agree with TRBD1. J gave up 4 bases and V 0 bases, and 3 bases lay outside the gene matches. CDR3 length equals 14 residues. Per germline, CDR1 SGHRS and CDR2 YFSETQ. The CDR3 DNA sequence: TGCGCCAGCAGCTTGGGAGGGGGCTCAGAGACCCAGTACTTC. It specifies CASSLGGGSETQYF.